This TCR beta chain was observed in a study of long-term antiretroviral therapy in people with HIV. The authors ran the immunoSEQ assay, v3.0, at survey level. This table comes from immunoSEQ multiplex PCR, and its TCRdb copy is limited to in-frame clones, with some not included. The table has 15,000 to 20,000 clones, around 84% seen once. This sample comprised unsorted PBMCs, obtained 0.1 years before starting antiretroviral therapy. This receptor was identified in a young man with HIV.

Written as DNA, the CDR3 is TGTGCCAGCAGCTTAGTTCGTACCGGGACAGGGAAAGAGACCCAGTACTTC. Protein sequence: CASSLVRTGTGKETQYF. The chain carries TRBV11-2 and TRBJ2-5; TRBD1 aligns across 9 bases. CDR1 and CDR2 (germline): SGHAT, FQNNGV. V lost 1 base, J lost 3 bases, and 9 bases stayed unmatched. The CDR3 is 17 residues long.